Listed here are 4 T cell receptor beta chains from one sample, sequenced in a study of blood T cell repertoires in COVID-19. Repertoires were generated with immunoSEQ multiplex PCR, while TCRdb's copy carries only in-frame clones and drops some. The data show 200,000 to 250,000 clones, with over 80% seen just once and around 6.5% held by the top ten. The specimen was PBMCs or T cells enriched from blood (not recorded which). These receptors all come from a woman in her 40s who had recovered from COVID-19.

The chain has TRBV19 and TRBJ2-1, with 8 nucleotides matching TRBD2. Germline loops: CDR1 LNHDA, CDR2 SQIVND (reference sequence). J lost 7 bases, V lost 0 bases, and 8 bases had no gene match. CDR3 length: 16 amino acids. The CDR3 DNA sequence: TGTGCCAGTAGTATAGATCAGGGAACGGGGGGGAATGAGCAGTTCTTC. Translating it yields CASSIDQGTGGNEQFF.

The chain has TRBV19 and TRBJ1-2, with D uncertain. Germline CDR1 is LNHDA and CDR2 is SQIVND (reference sequence). V was clipped by 6 bases and J by 4 bases, with 12 bases between them. The CDR3 is made up of 13 amino acids. CDR3 residues: CASREQALYGYTF. The CDR3 bases are TGTGCCAGTAGAGAGCAGGCCCTCTATGGCTACACCTTC.

V usage is TRBV7-9 and J usage is TRBJ1-1; 7 positions agree with TRBD1. The CDR3 runs to 14 residues. Germline loops: CDR1 SEHNR, CDR2 FQNEAQ (reference sequence). The J segment lost 1 base and the V segment lost 8 bases, leaving 7 bases of the junction unmatched. The CDR3 nucleotides are TGTGCCAGCGTGAGGGGGCTAAGGAACACTGAAGCTTTCTTT. Translating gives CASVRGLRNTEAFF.

This chain links TRBV7-9 with TRBJ2-2; 8 nucleotides align to TRBD1. The germline V gene encodes CDR1 SEHNR and CDR2 FQNEAQ (reference sequence). V shed 5 bases and J 2 bases; nucleotides not matched to a gene: 7. The CDR3 contains 16 residues. The CDR3 DNA is TGTGCCAGCAGCCCGGGCGACAGGGGAAACACCGGGGAGCTGTTTTTT. Translating gives CASSPGDRGNTGELFF.